The present T cell receptor (beta chain) was sequenced within a study of beta chain features in type 1 diabetes. TCRB transcripts that were expressed got sequenced, as all of the isolated RNA had been reverse transcribed. Here immunoSEQ multiplex PCR was the method, and the copy in TCRdb shows in-frame clones only, minus some. Among approximately 400,000 clones, less than 15% were seen once, and the ten largest hold around 0.02%. This CDR3 has 13 amino acids. Germline V gene lookup returns CDR1 LGHNA and CDR2 YSLEER. Unmatched junction bases numbered 10, after V lost 5 bases and J lost 13 bases. This clone was seen a handful of times.

The clonotype was recovered from a woman younger than 35 in good health. Sequenced input: naive CD4+ T cells from blood. The chain recombines TRBV4-3 with TRBJ2-2; 7 bases match TRBD1. The CDR3 nucleotides are TGCGCCAGCAGCTTGGAGACAGGGTTGGGGCTGTTTTTT. It is translated as CASSLETGLGLFF.